One sample yielded the 13 T cell receptor beta chains listed below, sequenced in a study of regulatory T cells in long-lasting Graves disease. Time point reported: newly diagnosed GD, antithyroid drugs for less than 3 months. RNA isolated from PBMCs was used to make the TCR library. With iRepertoire HTBI primers and Arm-PCR of CDR3 regions, TCR beta libraries were built. TCRdb called the multiplex PCR reads again in MiXCR, with one record for every CDR3 protein. Of some 490,000 distinct CDR3 sequences in the sample, around 12% were seen once. The same data also contributed to another study, on T cells in Graves' hyperthyroidism and ophthalmopathy.

The sample was peripheral blood mononuclear cells (PBMCs), taken at new diagnosis, from a patient treated with antithyroid drugs. These receptors originate from a woman aged 25 to 39 with Graves disease.

This clonotype was counted a few times. Just one base apart from a much larger clone, this may be a read error. This chain links TRBV12-3 or TRBV12-4 with TRBJ1-6; D not certain. The CDR3 has 12 residues. The ends were cut back, 6 bases at V and 8 bases at J, with 8 bases in the middle. The DNA of the CDR3 is TGTGCCAGCAGGGTGTCGGATTCACCCCTCCACTTT. This translates into CASRVSDSPLHF.

This clonotype was detected many times. This chain joins TRBV2 and TRBJ2-6; 10 positions match TRBD1. V trimming: 5 bases; J trimming: 0 bases; junction bases outside the gene matches: 7. Germline V CDR1 and CDR2: SNHLY, FYNNEI. The CDR3 is 18 residues long. CDR3 residues: CASSWGQGKVSGANVLTF. The DNA for the CDR3 is TGTGCCAGCAGTTGGGGACAGGGGAAGGTCTCTGGGGCCAACGTCCTGACTTTC. Full variable domain (outside the CDR3, taken from reference TRBV2 and TRBJ2-6): EPEVTQTPSHQVTQMGQEVILRCVPISNHLYFYWYRQILGQKVEFLVSFYNNEISEKSEIFDDQFSVERPDGSNFTLKIRSTKLEDSAMYFCASSWGQGKVSGANVLTFGAGSRLTVL.

There are many counts of this clonotype. The V gene is TRBV28, the J gene TRBJ1-1, with D unresolved. Trimming removed 11 bases from V and 5 bases from J, with 9 bases in between. Germline V lookup: CDR1 MDHEN, CDR2 SYDVKM. This CDR3 spans 10 amino acids. CDR3 sequence: CAATSTEAFF. CDR3 sequence (DNA): TGTGCCGCGACATCAACTGAAGCTTTCTTT.

The sample holds many counts of this clonotype. The chain links TRBV11-2 to TRBJ1-1; no reliable D call. From germline, CDR1 is SGHAT and CDR2 FQNNGV. Between the trimmed V and J ends, which lost 5 bases and 7 bases, there was a span of 17 bases. The CDR3 spans 14 residues. Here the CDR3 DNA reads TGTGCCAGCAGCAAACGGACGGTTAACGTTGAAGCTTTCTTT. Its translation is CASSKRTVNVEAFF.

This clonotype came up a few times. The chain links TRBV7-6 to TRBJ1-1; D not certain. CDR1 is SGHVS, CDR2 FNYEAQ, per germline. This CDR3 region has 13 residues. V lost 1 base and J 5 bases, leaving 8 bases between the germline ends. CDR3 amino acids: CASSLEDGTEAFF. CDR3 sequence (DNA): TGTGCCAGCAGCTTAGAGGATGGTACTGAAGCTTTCTTT.

This chain links TRBV5-1 with TRBJ1-4; a possible D gene is TRBD1 (5 bases). Per germline, CDR1 SGHRS and CDR2 YFSETQ. Deletions cut 4 bases from V and 8 bases from J, with 15 bases between. The CDR3 totals 14 residues. The CDR3 region has the DNA TGCGCCAGCAGCACCCACTCCGGGGGGGAAAAACTGTTTTTT. It encodes CASSTHSGGEKLFF.

This clonotype has a count of ten or more. The chain employs TRBV11-2 and TRBJ2-7; 13 nucleotides align to TRBD2. This CDR3 spans 15 amino acids. The V gene's germline CDR1 is SGHAT and CDR2 FQNNGV. V trimming: 4 bases; J trimming: 7 bases; junction bases outside the gene matches: 7. CDR3 loop: CASSSGLAGVREQYF. In DNA form, the CDR3 reads TGTGCCAGCAGCTCAGGACTAGCGGGAGTGAGAGAGCAGTACTTC. Based on the CDR3 plus reference TRBV11-2 and TRBJ2-7, the full variable domain is EAGVAQSPRYKIIEKRQSVAFWCNPISGHATLYWYQQILGQGPKLLIQFQNNGVVDDSQLPKDRFSAERLKGVDSTLKIQPAKLEDSAVYLCASSSGLAGVREQYFGPGTRLTVT.

This clonotype was counted only a few times. This sequence joins TRBV5-1 and TRBJ1-6; the D gene is possibly TRBD1 (6 bases). Germline CDR1 SGHRS, CDR2 YFSETQ. V lost 6 bases, J lost 7 bases, and 11 bases lay in between. The CDR3 loop spans 13 amino acids. The CDR3: CASMDSENSPLHF. In nucleotides, the CDR3 is TGCGCCAGCATGGACAGCGAAAATTCACCCCTCCACTTT.

This chain joins TRBV29-1 and TRBJ2-7, with D possibly called TRBD1 or TRBD2 (5 bases each). The CDR3 loop spans 11 amino acids. CDR1 and CDR2 from the germline V gene are SQVTM and ANQGSEA. Between the trimmed V and J ends, which lost 8 bases and 3 bases, there was a span of 11 bases. CDR3 amino acids: CSTGTYYEQYF. Written as DNA, the CDR3 is TGCAGCACCGGGACCTACTACGAGCAGTACTTC.

Many counts were recorded for this clonotype. The chain employs TRBV18 and TRBJ1-1, with D uncertain. V lost 8 bases and J 0 bases, leaving 10 bases between the germline ends. From germline, CDR1 is KGHSH and CDR2 LQKENI. The CDR3 is 13 residues long. The CDR3 DNA follows: TGTGCCAGCAGTCCCCGTATGAACACTGAAGCTTTCTTT. It codes for CASSPRMNTEAFF.

This clonotype was observed at least ten times. The J gene is TRBJ1-5, the V gene TRBV7-3, with unresolved D. V lost 3 bases and J lost 5, with 8 bases in between. This CDR3 has 13 residues. Looked up from germline, CDR1 is SGHTA and CDR2 is FQGTGA. The CDR3 sequence is CASSLGAHQPQHF. The CDR3 nucleotides are TGTGCCAGCAGCTTGGGAGCTCATCAGCCCCAGCATTTT.

This clonotype has a handful of counts. The chain is built from TRBV29-1 and TRBJ2-3; 15 nucleotides match TRBD2. This CDR3 has 15 amino acids. V lost 5 bases, J lost 3 bases, and 3 bases stayed unmatched. In germline, CDR1 is SQVTM, CDR2 ANQGSEA. DNA of the CDR3: TGCAGCGTTTGGACTAGCGGGAGGGGTACAGATACGCAGTATTTT. Protein: CSVWTSGRGTDTQYF.

The chain links TRBV7-8 to TRBJ2-1, with TRBD2 matching over 13 bases. The V gene's germline CDR1 is SGHVS and CDR2 FQNEAQ. This CDR3 region has 20 residues. J was trimmed by 2 bases and V by 5 bases; bases with no gene match: 15. Here the CDR3 DNA reads TGTGCCAGCAGCCCCTCCGCCCGGACTAGCGGGAGTCCAGCCTACAATGAGCAGTTCTTC. Its protein product is CASSPSARTSGSPAYNEQFF.